This T cell receptor (beta chain) came from a study of Graves' ophthalmopathy and Graves' hyperthyroidism. Study context: Samples of peripheral blood were obtained at initial diagnosis, prior to treatment of any kind. Study results and limitations: Among expanded thyroid clonotypes above 0.001 frequency, most also occurred in blood.

CDR1 is LGHNT, CDR2 FRNRAP, per germline. The CDR3 runs 15 residues. Investigators amplified TCR beta CDR3 regions from RNA transcripts. The library came from an HTBI-primed first-round RT-PCR and a second-round multiplex PCR. Using its own MiXCR run on the multiplex PCR reads, TCRdb lists one record per CDR3 protein. The sample has just over 600,000 distinct CDR3 sequences; 20% to 25% are singletons. Clinical symptoms, serum thyroxine, TRAb, thyroid ultrasound and orbital computed tomography were relied on for diagnosis. PBMCs stemmed from approximately 9.7 ml of fresh peripheral blood. A remark on this clonotype: The antigen is not known. A much larger clone lies one base from this, so it may be a read error.

This sequence was found in a young woman with stable Graves' hyperthyroidism. Some clones in this sample may be carry-over from other donors' samples. The chain uses TRBV12-5 and TRBJ1-2; 8 bases are a match to TRBD1. The sequenced sample consisted of peripheral blood. In nucleotides, the CDR3 is TGTGCTGGTGGCCCTGCCTGGACAGGGAGGGGCGGCTACACCTTC. Its translation is CAGGPAWTGRGGYTF. The full variable domain, rest sourced from reference TRBV12-5 and TRBJ1-2, is DARVTQTPRHKVTEMGQEVTMRCQPILGHNTVFWYRQTMMQGLELLAYFRNRAPLDDSGMPKDRFSAEMPDATLATLKIQPSEPRDSAVYFCAGGPAWTGRGGYTFGSGTRLTVV.